This T cell receptor beta chain comes out of a study of beta chain features in type 1 diabetes. For this clone: Its antigen is unidentified.

cDNA synthesis used the whole RNA isolate, giving expressed TCRB sequences. Sequencing used immunoSEQ multiplex PCR; TCRdb keeps in-frame clones, though not all of them. The data hold around 260,000 clones, with around 21% observed a single time. Study observations and caveats: Within each of all four CD4+ subsets, Type 1 diabetes patients had TCRB CDR3s that were moderately but significantly shorter. An over-representation of cells with high TCR expression could result from cDNA sequencing.

Germline trimming cut 0 bases from V and 4 bases from J; bases unmatched to any gene: 9. The germline CDR1 and CDR2 sequences are SGHRS and YFSETQ. The CDR3 extends over 17 amino acids. A CD45RO/CCR7/CD25/CD127/CD95/CD27 panel sorted naive, central memory, regulatory and stem cell-like memory CD4+ cells. The sequencing input was naive CD4+ T cells from blood. The chain links TRBV5-1 to TRBJ2-3, with TRBD2 matching over 9 bases. The receptor's source is a woman aged 40 to 55 with type 1 diabetes. CDR3 DNA sequence: TGCGCCAGCAGCTTGGAGGCTAGCGGGATGGGGGCAGATACGCAGTATTTT. Translating gives CASSLEASGMGADTQYF.